The 20 T cell receptor beta chains below come from one sample, sequenced in a study of shared clonotypes between healthy human individuals. The table came from immunoSEQ multiplex PCR; TCRdb's copy has only in-frame clones and leaves some out. The data contain 800,000 or so clones, 90% to 97% of them singletons. Naive CD8 cells lacked CD45RO and underwent positive selection for CCR7, leaving out terminally differentiated effector memory CD45RA+ cells. Sequencing was carried out using naive CD8+ T cells sorted from blood. Every receptor here comes from a man under 40 in good health.

The V and J genes are TRBV2 and TRBJ2-1; D is possibly TRBD2 (6 bases). Looked up from germline, CDR1 is SNHLY and CDR2 is FYNNEI. The CDR3 is 14 amino acids. V lost 7 bases and J lost 9, with 19 bases in between. The CDR3 is CASTGEEVLTEQFF. DNA of the CDR3: TGTGCCAGCACCGGGGAGGAGGTACTGACTGAGCAGTTCTTC.

The V and J genes are TRBV15 and TRBJ2-1; 11 bases are shared with TRBD2. Germline V gives CDR1 LNHNV, CDR2 YYDKDF (reference sequence). V was pared by 3 bases and J by 9 bases, with 10 bases of the junction left unmatched. This CDR3 is built from 16 residues. This CDR3 is CATSSRTSGLGGEQFF. The CDR3 region has the DNA TGTGCCACCAGCAGCCGGACTAGCGGGTTGGGGGGTGAGCAGTTCTTC.

This clone was seen a few times. The chain combines TRBV15 with TRBJ1-3; TRBD1 agrees at 7 bases. This CDR3 comprises 14 residues. Germline V gene data show CDR1 as LNHNV and CDR2 as YYDKDF (reference sequence). Trimming took 0 bases from V and 4 from J; bases not matched to a gene: 0. The CDR3 here is CATSREDRGNTIYF. The CDR3 bases are TGTGCCACCAGCAGAGAGGACAGGGGAAACACCATATATTTT.

V usage is TRBV10-3 and J usage is TRBJ2-7, with D tentatively TRBD1 (6 bases). The CDR3 extends over 19 amino acids. The germline V gene encodes CDR1 ENHRY and CDR2 SYGVKD. The V end lost 0 bases, the J end lost 0 bases, and 21 bases lay between the germline ends. CDR3 sequence: CAISESGAVRPQGSYEQYF. CDR3 sequence (DNA): TGTGCCATCAGTGAGTCGGGGGCGGTCCGGCCCCAGGGCTCCTACGAGCAGTACTTC.

The V and J genes are TRBV27 and TRBJ1-1, with D unresolved. V was pared by 2 bases and J by 5 bases, with 9 bases between. The CDR3 totals 13 residues. The germline V gene has CDR1 MNHEY and CDR2 SMNVEV (reference sequence). CDR3: CASSLTGRTEAFF. For the CDR3, the DNA is TGTGCCAGCAGTTTAACCGGGAGGACTGAAGCTTTCTTT.

The gene calls are TRBV7-8 and TRBJ2-3; 9 nucleotides line up with TRBD2. This CDR3 has 17 amino acids. Germline CDR1 and CDR2: SGHVS and FQNEAQ. V lost 5 bases and J lost 2; bases outside the gene matches: 11. The DNA of the CDR3 is TGTGCCAGCAGCCCCCGTAGCGGGAGTCGGGCCACAGATACGCAGTATTTT. Protein: CASSPRSGSRATDTQYF. The full variable domain, rest sourced from reference TRBV7-8 and TRBJ2-3, is GAGVSQSPRYKVAKRGQDVALRCDPISGHVSLFWYQQALGQGPEFLTYFQNEAQLDKSGLPSDRFFAERPEGSVSTLKIQRTQQEDSAVYLCASSPRSGSRATDTQYFGPGTRLTVL.

This rearrangement joins TRBV27 to TRBJ1-5; D unresolved. CDR1 is MNHEY, CDR2 SMNVEV, per germline (reference sequence). V was clipped by 8 bases and J by 8 bases, with 10 bases between them. This CDR3 is built from 11 residues. The DNA for the CDR3 is TGTGCCAGCGGAATCTCGGAGCCCCAGCATTTT. Residues: CASGISEPQHF.

The CDR3 DNA follows: TGTGCCAGCAGTACGGGAGGCAATGAGCAGTTCTTC. Translated: CASSTGGNEQFF. The V call is TRBV6-5, the J call TRBJ2-1; 7 positions match TRBD2. The germline gives CDR1 MNHEY, CDR2 SVGAGI. V dropped 5 bases and J dropped 6; count of bases not matched to a gene: 1. The CDR3 is made up of 12 amino acids.

The J gene is TRBJ2-7, the V gene TRBV11-2; D may be TRBD1 or TRBD2 (6 bases each). In germline, CDR1 is SGHAT, CDR2 FQNNGV. The V and J ends lost 2 bases and 6 bases respectively, with 20 bases between them. The CDR3 consists of 16 residues. The CDR3 loop reads CASSLSAGHPASEQYF. DNA of the CDR3: TGTGCCAGCAGCTTATCGGCGGGACACCCGGCCTCCGAGCAGTACTTC.

This clone was seen only once. The chain is built from TRBV19 and TRBJ2-3; D not certain. The germline gives CDR1 LNHDA, CDR2 SQIVND (reference sequence). The V end lost 3 bases, the J end lost 5 bases, and 12 bases lay between the germline ends. CDR3 length: 14 residues. The CDR3 DNA is TGTGCCAGTAGTATCTTGGTTAACGGAGATACGCAGTATTTT. This encodes CASSILVNGDTQYF.

The V gene is TRBV7-7, the J gene TRBJ2-5, with D perhaps TRBD1 or TRBD2 (6 bases each). V lost 5 bases and J 5 bases, leaving 12 bases between the germline ends. The germline gives CDR1 SSHAT, CDR2 FNYEAQ (reference sequence). The CDR3 has 13 amino acids. In DNA, the CDR3 is TGTGCCAGCAGCCGGGAGAGGGGGGAGACCCAGTACTTC. Its protein product is CASSRERGETQYF.

This chain connects TRBV7-3 to TRBJ1-1, with D unclear. V lost 1 base, J lost 5 bases, and 8 bases lay in between. The CDR3 is 13 residues long. Germline V lookup: CDR1 SGHTA, CDR2 FQGTGA. In DNA, the CDR3 is TGTGCCAGCAGCTTAAGCGTGGGGACTGAAGCTTTCTTT. Translating gives CASSLSVGTEAFF. The variable domain in full, completed from reference TRBV7-3 and TRBJ1-1, reads GAGVSQTPSNKVTEKGKYVELRCDPISGHTALYWYRQSLGQGPEFLIYFQGTGAADDSGLPNDRFFAVRPEGSVSTLKIQRTERGDSAVYLCASSLSVGTEAFFGQGTRLTVV.

The J gene is TRBJ2-5, the V gene TRBV28; weak D call: TRBD2 (5 bases). CDR1 is MDHEN, CDR2 SYDVKM, per germline. V was clipped by 3 bases and J by 3 bases, with 14 bases between them. The CDR3 length is 15 residues. CDR3 in DNA: TGTGCCAGCAGTTTCTATTGGCAGGAGGAAGAGACCCAGTACTTC. Protein product: CASSFYWQEEETQYF.

The chain carries TRBV27 and TRBJ2-7; 8 bases map to TRBD2. The V gene end was trimmed by 3 bases and the J gene end by 1 base; junction bases not matched to a gene: 2. The CDR3 runs to 14 residues. The V gene's germline CDR1 is MNHEY and CDR2 SMNVEV (reference sequence). The CDR3 here is CASSFGGRSYEQYF. In nucleotides, the CDR3 is TGTGCCAGCAGTTTTGGCGGGAGGTCCTACGAGCAGTACTTC.

J is TRBJ2-5 and V is TRBV27, with 14 bases identical to TRBD2. The J segment lost 6 bases and the V segment lost 2 bases, leaving 5 bases of the junction unmatched. From germline, CDR1 is MNHEY and CDR2 SMNVEV (reference sequence). The CDR3 is made up of 16 amino acids. The CDR3 DNA sequence: TGTGCCAGCAGTTTACTGGGGACTAGCGGGAGCAAGACCCAGTACTTC. Translation: CASSLLGTSGSKTQYF.

The J gene is TRBJ2-7, the V gene TRBV30; D possibly corresponds to TRBD2 (6 bases). CDR3 length: 13 amino acids. CDR1 and CDR2 from the germline V gene are GTSNPN and SVGIG (reference sequence). V lost 3 bases, J lost 4 bases, and 13 bases lay in between. CDR3 DNA: TGTGCCTGGAGACCGGGACTCCCATACGAGCAGTACTTC. The encoded protein is CAWRPGLPYEQYF.

The CDR3 region has the DNA TGTGCCAGCAGTTACACTAGCGGGTTGAAAGATACGCAGTATTTT. Its protein product is CASSYTSGLKDTQYF. The chain combines TRBV6-5 with TRBJ2-3, with TRBD2 identical over 9 bases. Trimming removed 2 bases from V and 5 bases from J; junction bases left unmatched: 5. The CDR3 totals 15 residues. In germline, CDR1 is MNHEY, CDR2 SVGAGI.

This chain connects TRBV6-6 to TRBJ1-2; 8 nucleotides align to TRBD1. V lost 0 bases to trimming and J lost 7 bases; unmatched junction nucleotides: 10. In germline, CDR1 is MNHNY, CDR2 SVGAGI (reference sequence). The CDR3 spans 16 residues. The CDR3 bases are TGTGCCAGCAGTTACTCCAACAGGGGGACGTTGCCTGGCTACACCTTC. Its protein is CASSYSNRGTLPGYTF.

The chain has TRBV15 and TRBJ2-1, with 13 bases aligning to TRBD2. V gave up 1 base and J gave up 7 bases; unmatched junction bases: 4. The germline V gene has CDR1 LNHNV and CDR2 YYDKDF (reference sequence). This CDR3 is 16 amino acids long. CDR3 region: CATSRGTSGRGNEQFF. The CDR3 bases are TGTGCCACCAGCAGAGGGACTAGCGGGAGAGGGAATGAGCAGTTCTTC. Variable domain in full (rest from reference TRBV15 and TRBJ2-1): DAMVIQNPRYQVTQFGKPVTLSCSQTLNHNVMYWYQQKSSQAPKLLFHYYDKDFNNEADTPDNFQSRRPNTSFCFLDIRSPGLGDTAMYLCATSRGTSGRGNEQFFGPGTRLTVL.

The V and J genes are TRBV6-6 and TRBJ1-1; D is uncertain. The ends were cut back, 8 bases at V and 1 base at J, with 11 bases in the middle. The CDR3 has 13 residues. CDR1 is MNHNY, CDR2 SVGAGI, per germline (reference sequence). Here the CDR3 DNA reads TGTGCCAGCTCACTTGGTGCGAACACTGAAGCTTTCTTT. Protein: CASSLGANTEAFF.